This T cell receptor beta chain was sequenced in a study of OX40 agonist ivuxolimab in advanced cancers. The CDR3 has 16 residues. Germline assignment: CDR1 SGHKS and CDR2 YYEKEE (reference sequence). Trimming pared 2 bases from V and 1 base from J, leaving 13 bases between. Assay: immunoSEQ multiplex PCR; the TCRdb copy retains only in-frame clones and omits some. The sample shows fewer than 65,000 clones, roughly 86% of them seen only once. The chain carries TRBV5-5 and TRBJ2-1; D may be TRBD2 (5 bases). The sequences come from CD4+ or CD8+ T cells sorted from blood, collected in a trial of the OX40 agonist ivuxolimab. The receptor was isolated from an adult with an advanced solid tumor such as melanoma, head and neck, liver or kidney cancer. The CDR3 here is CASSLEGDPSYNEQFF. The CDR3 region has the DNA TGTGCCAGCAGCTTAGAGGGAGACCCATCCTACAATGAGCAGTTCTTC.